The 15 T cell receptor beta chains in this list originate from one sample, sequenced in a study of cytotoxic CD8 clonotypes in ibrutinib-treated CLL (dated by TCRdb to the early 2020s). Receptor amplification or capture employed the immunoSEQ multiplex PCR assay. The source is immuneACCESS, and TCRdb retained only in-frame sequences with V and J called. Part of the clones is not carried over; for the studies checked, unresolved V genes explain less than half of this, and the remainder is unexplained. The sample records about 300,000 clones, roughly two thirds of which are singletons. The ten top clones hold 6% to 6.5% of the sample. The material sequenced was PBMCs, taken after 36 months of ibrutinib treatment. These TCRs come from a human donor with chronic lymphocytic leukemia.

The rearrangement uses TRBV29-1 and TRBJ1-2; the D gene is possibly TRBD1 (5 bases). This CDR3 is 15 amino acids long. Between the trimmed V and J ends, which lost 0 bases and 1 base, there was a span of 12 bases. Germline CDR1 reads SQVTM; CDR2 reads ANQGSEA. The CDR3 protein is CSVEDLKDINYGYTF. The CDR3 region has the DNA TGCAGCGTTGAAGATCTGAAGGACATTAACTATGGCTACACCTTC.

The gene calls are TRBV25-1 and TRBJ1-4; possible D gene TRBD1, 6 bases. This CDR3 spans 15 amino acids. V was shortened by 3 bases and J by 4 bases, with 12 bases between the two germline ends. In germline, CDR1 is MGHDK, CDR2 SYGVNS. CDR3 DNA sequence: TGTGCCAGCAGTGACCCAGCGGACAGTAATGAAAAACTGTTTTTT. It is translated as CASSDPADSNEKLFF.

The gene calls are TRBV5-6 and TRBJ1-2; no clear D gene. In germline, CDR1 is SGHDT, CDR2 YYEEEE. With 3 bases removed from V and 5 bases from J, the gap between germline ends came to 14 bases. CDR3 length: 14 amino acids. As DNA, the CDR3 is TGTGCCAGCAGCTGGGCGGGAACGAGGTATGGCTACACCTTC. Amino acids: CASSWAGTRYGYTF.

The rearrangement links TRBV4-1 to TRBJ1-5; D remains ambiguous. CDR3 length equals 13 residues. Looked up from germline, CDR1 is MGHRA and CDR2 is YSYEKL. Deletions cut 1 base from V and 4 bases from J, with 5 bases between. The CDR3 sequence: CASSQVPNQPQHF. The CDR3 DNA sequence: TGCGCCAGCAGCCAAGTACCAAATCAGCCCCAGCATTTT.

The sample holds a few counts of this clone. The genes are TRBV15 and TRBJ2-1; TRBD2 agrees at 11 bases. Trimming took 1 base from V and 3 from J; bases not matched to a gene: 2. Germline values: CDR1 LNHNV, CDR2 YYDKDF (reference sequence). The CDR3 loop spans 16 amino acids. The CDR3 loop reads CATSRALAGGYNEQFF. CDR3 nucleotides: TGTGCCACCAGCAGAGCCCTAGCGGGGGGCTACAATGAGCAGTTCTTC.

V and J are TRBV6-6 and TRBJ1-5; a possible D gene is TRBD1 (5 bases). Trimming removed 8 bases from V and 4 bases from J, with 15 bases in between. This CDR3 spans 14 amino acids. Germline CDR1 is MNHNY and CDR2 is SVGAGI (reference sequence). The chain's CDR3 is CASSPGGGNQPQHF. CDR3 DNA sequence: TGTGCCAGCTCCCCCGGGGGAGGTAATCAGCCCCAGCATTTT.

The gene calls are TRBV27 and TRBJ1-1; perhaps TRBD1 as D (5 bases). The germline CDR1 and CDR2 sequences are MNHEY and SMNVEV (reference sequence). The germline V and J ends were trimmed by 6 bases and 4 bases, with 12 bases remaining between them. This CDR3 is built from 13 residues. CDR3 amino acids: CASSPDGGTEAFF. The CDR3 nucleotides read TGTGCCAGCAGCCCCGACGGGGGCACTGAAGCTTTCTTT.

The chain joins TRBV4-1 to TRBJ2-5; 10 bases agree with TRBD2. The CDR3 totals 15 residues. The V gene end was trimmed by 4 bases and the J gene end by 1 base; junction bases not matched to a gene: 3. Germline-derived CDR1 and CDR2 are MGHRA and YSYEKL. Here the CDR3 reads CASSPRTSGQETQYF. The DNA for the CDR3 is TGCGCCAGCAGCCCACGGACTAGCGGCCAAGAGACCCAGTACTTC.

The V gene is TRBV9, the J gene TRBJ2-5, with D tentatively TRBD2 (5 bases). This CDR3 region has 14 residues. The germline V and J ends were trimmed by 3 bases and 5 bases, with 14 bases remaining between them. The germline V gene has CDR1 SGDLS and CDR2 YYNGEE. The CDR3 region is CASSAEGIGETQYF. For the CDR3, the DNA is TGTGCCAGCAGCGCCGAGGGAATTGGGGAGACCCAGTACTTC.

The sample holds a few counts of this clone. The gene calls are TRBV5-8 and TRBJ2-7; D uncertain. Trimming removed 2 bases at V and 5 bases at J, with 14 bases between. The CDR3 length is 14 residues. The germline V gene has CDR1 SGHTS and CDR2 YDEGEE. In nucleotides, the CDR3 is TGTGCCAGCAGCTTCTCATCCGGTACCGACGAGCAGTACTTC. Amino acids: CASSFSSGTDEQYF.

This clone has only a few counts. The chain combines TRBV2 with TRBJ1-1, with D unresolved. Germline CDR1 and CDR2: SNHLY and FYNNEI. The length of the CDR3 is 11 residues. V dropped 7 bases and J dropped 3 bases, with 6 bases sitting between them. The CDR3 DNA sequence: TGTGCCAGCAAGGTGTACACTGAAGCTTTCTTT. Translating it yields CASKVYTEAFF.

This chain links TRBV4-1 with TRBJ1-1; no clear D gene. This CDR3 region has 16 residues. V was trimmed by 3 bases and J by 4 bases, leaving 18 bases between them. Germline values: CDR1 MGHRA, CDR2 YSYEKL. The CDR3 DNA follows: TGCGCCAGCAGCCACGAAGGACCTCGCACAACCACTGAAGCTTTCTTT. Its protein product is CASSHEGPRTTTEAFF.

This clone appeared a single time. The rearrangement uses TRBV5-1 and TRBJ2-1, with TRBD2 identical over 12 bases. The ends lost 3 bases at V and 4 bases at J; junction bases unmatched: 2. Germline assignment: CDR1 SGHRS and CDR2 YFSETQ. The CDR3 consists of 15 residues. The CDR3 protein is CASSWTSGAYNEQFF. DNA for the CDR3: TGCGCCAGCAGCTGGACTAGCGGGGCATACAATGAGCAGTTCTTC.

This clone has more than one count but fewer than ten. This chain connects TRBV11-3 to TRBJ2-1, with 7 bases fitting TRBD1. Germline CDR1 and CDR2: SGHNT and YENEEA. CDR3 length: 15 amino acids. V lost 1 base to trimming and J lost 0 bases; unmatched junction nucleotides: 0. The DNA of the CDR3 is TGTGCCAGCAGCTTAGCAGGGGGCTCCTACAATGAGCAGTTCTTC. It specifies CASSLAGGSYNEQFF.

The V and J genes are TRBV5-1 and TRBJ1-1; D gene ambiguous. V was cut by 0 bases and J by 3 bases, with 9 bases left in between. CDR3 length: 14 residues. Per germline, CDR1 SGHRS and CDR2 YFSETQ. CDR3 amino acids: CASSLGGFYTEAFF. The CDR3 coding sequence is TGCGCCAGCAGCTTGGGAGGGTTTTACACTGAAGCTTTCTTT.